Shown below are 21 T cell receptor beta chains from a single sample sequenced in a study of T-cell memory formation after mild COVID-19. TCRdb redid the calling of the 5' RACE reads with MiXCR, one entry per CDR3 protein. Of fewer than 400,000 distinct CDR3 sequences listed, about 15% are singletons. Sequences were obtained from PBMCs or a T cell subset sorted from them (not recorded which). Receptors were obtained from a man younger than 30 who had mild COVID-19 (a few samples of this study predate the infection). Cell type and time point are not known.

The V call is TRBV19, the J call TRBJ2-7, with a tentative D call TRBD1 (7 bases). Germline V CDR1 and CDR2: LNHDA, SQIVND (reference sequence). CDR3 length: 11 amino acids. V was pared by 10 bases and J by 6 bases, with 13 bases between. CDR3 sequence (DNA): TGTGCCACAGTCCAGGGGGGCGAGCAGTACGTC. Translating gives CATVQGGEQYV.

This clonotype was counted at least ten times. This chain connects TRBV5-1 to TRBJ1-2; 9 nucleotides align to TRBD1. V was clipped by 4 bases and J by 4 bases; unmatched bases: 2. CDR1 is SGHRS, CDR2 YFSETQ, per germline. This CDR3 is 13 amino acids long. The CDR3 bases are TGCGCCAGCAGCATGACAGGGGGCTATGGCTACACCTTC. Its translation is CASSMTGGYGYTF.

The V call is TRBV10-3, the J call TRBJ1-1; D may be TRBD1 (5 bases). Germline V gives CDR1 ENHRY, CDR2 SYGVKD. Trimming took off 10 bases at V and 2 bases at J, with 17 bases between the two ends. CDR3 size: 14 residues. CDR3 bases: TGTGCCACCATCCAGGGAGGTCTTAACACTGAAGCTTTCTTT. This codes for CATIQGGLNTEAFF.

This clonotype has ten or more counts. The chain is built from TRBV20-1 and TRBJ2-1; D possibly corresponds to TRBD1 (6 bases). The germline V and J ends were trimmed by 6 bases and 3 bases, with 21 bases remaining between them. The germline V gene has CDR1 DFQATT and CDR2 SNEGSKA (reference sequence). The length of the CDR3 is 16 residues. The CDR3 bases are TGCAGTGCCTATTCCACAGGGATCACCAGCTACAATGAGCAGTTCTTC. Protein: CSAYSTGITSYNEQFF.

Only a few counts were recorded for this clonotype. The J gene is TRBJ2-2, the V gene TRBV7-9; 13 bases fit TRBD2. Germline V CDR1 and CDR2: SEHNR, FQNEAQ (reference sequence). The V and J ends lost 5 bases and 6 bases, in that order; junction bases with no gene match: 9. The CDR3 length is 17 residues. CDR3 DNA: TGTGCCAGCAGCGACGGACTAGCGGGGGTCAACTCCGGGGAGCTGTTTTTT. It yields the protein CASSDGLAGVNSGELFF.

The chain is built from TRBV18 and TRBJ2-3, with 10 bases that match TRBD2. With 5 bases clipped from V and 2 bases from J, the junction kept 7 bases outside the gene matches. Germline V gives CDR1 KGHSH, CDR2 LQKENI. The length of the CDR3 is 16 residues. The CDR3: CASSVRSGGNTDTQYF. CDR3 nucleotide sequence: TGTGCCAGCTCAGTACGTAGCGGGGGGAACACAGATACGCAGTATTTT.

This clonotype was seen a few times. The chain couples TRBV7-8 to TRBJ2-2; a weak D match, TRBD1 (6 bases). Germline loops: CDR1 SGHVS, CDR2 FQNEAQ. V was cut by 4 bases and J by 6 bases, with 12 bases left in between. The CDR3 is 14 residues long. CDR3 residues: CASSSWDIPGELFF. In nucleotides, the CDR3 is TGTGCCAGCAGCTCCTGGGACATTCCCGGGGAGCTGTTTTTT.

In this sample, this clonotype turned up many times. The V gene is TRBV5-1, the J gene TRBJ2-3; D is ambiguous. Per germline, CDR1 SGHRS and CDR2 YFSETQ. Trimming stripped 0 bases from V and 0 bases from J, with 8 bases between. CDR3 length equals 15 residues. The CDR3 bases are TGCGCCAGCAGCTTGGACTTAGTGAGCACAGATACGCAGTATTTT. Its protein product is CASSLDLVSTDTQYF.

V usage is TRBV12-3 or TRBV12-4 and J usage is TRBJ2-5; TRBD2 agrees at 7 bases. This CDR3 is 15 amino acids long. J lost 4 bases, V lost 4 bases, and 9 bases had no gene match. The DNA for the CDR3 is TGTGCCAGCAGTTCCCGTCGCGGGGGTTTAGAGACCCAGTACTTC. Protein sequence: CASSSRRGGLETQYF.

For the CDR3, the DNA is TGTGCCAGCAGCCCACACCGAAAAGGACAAGAGACCCAGTACTTC. This translates into CASSPHRKGQETQYF. This chain uses TRBV7-9 with TRBJ2-5; D unclear. Germline-derived CDR1 and CDR2 are SEHNR and FQNEAQ (reference sequence). The CDR3 consists of 15 residues. V was trimmed by 5 bases and J by 2 bases, leaving 15 bases between them.

This clonotype was picked up a small number of times. This chain uses TRBV28 with TRBJ1-1; D is unresolved. The CDR3 totals 12 residues. V was pared by 6 bases and J by 6 bases, with 11 bases between. Germline V lookup: CDR1 MDHEN, CDR2 SYDVKM. CDR3 sequence (DNA): TGTGCCAGCAGCATTCCAATCTCTGAAGCTTTCTTT. Amino acid sequence: CASSIPISEAFF. The full variable domain, completed using reference TRBV28 and TRBJ1-1, is DVKVTQSSRYLVKRTGEKVFLECVQDMDHENMFWYRQDPGLGLRLIYFSYDVKMKEKGDIPEGYSVSREKKERFSLILESASTNQTSMYLCASSIPISEAFFGQGTRLTVV.

This clonotype was observed a handful of times. V and J are TRBV7-9 and TRBJ2-7, with no clear D. Germline V gene data show CDR1 as SEHNR and CDR2 as FQNEAQ (reference sequence). CDR3 size: 12 residues. V dropped 6 bases and J dropped 6 bases, with 12 bases sitting between them. CDR3 nucleotides: TGTGCCAGCAGTCCACTCTCGGGCGAGCAGTACTTC. This codes for CASSPLSGEQYF.

This clonotype has a handful of counts. The chain uses TRBV24-1 and TRBJ2-1; 12 positions agree with TRBD1. The J segment lost 4 bases and the V segment lost 4 bases, leaving 4 bases of the junction unmatched. The germline V gene encodes CDR1 KGHDR and CDR2 SFDVKD. The CDR3 is 16 amino acids. DNA of the CDR3: TGTGCCACCAGTGACTGGGACAGGGGGCAGTACAATGAGCAGTTCTTC. This gives the protein CATSDWDRGQYNEQFF.

V is TRBV7-3 and J is TRBJ2-2; tentative D call: TRBD2 (6 bases). The germline CDR1 and CDR2 sequences are SGHTA and FQGTGA. The CDR3 extends over 15 amino acids. Between the trimmed V and J ends, which lost 10 bases and 0 bases, there was a span of 15 bases. Here the CDR3 DNA reads TGTGCCACCCGCCGGGAGCGGTCGAACACCGGGGAGCTGTTTTTT. Amino acid sequence: CATRRERSNTGELFF.

This clonotype was counted between two and nine times. CDR3 DNA sequence: TGTGCCAGCAGCCATGGCACTGAAGCTTTCTTT. Encoded protein: CASSHGTEAFF. The chain carries TRBV3-1 and TRBJ1-1; D remains ambiguous. The V gene lost 3 bases and the J gene lost 4 bases, with 3 bases spanning the gap. Germline V gene lookup returns CDR1 LGHDT and CDR2 YNNKEL (reference sequence). This CDR3 contains 11 residues.

In this sample, this clonotype turned up many times. V usage is TRBV7-2 and J usage is TRBJ2-3, with 9 nucleotides matching TRBD2. V lost 4 bases and J lost 2; bases outside the gene matches: 10. Germline V gene lookup returns CDR1 SGHTA and CDR2 FQGNSA. The CDR3 has 17 residues. As DNA, the CDR3 is TGTGCCAGCAGCTATACCTGGGCGGGGGGGATCACAGATACGCAGTATTTT. Translation: CASSYTWAGGITDTQYF.

The chain joins TRBV11-2 to TRBJ2-7; D ambiguous. Germline V gene lookup returns CDR1 SGHAT and CDR2 FQNNGV. The CDR3 spans 11 residues. The V gene lost 3 bases and the J gene lost 5 bases, with 5 bases spanning the gap. CDR3 sequence: CASSLGHEQYF. The CDR3 DNA is TGTGCCAGCAGCTTGGGCCACGAGCAGTACTTC.

The chain recombines TRBV4-3 with TRBJ2-1; D is unclear. Germline V lookup: CDR1 LGHNA, CDR2 YSLEER. The CDR3 spans 16 residues. Between the trimmed V and J ends, which lost 1 base and 5 bases, there was a span of 15 bases. Here the CDR3 reads CASSQGPRVANNEQFF. The DNA of the CDR3 is TGCGCCAGCAGCCAAGGGCCTAGAGTGGCTAACAATGAGCAGTTCTTC.

This clonotype was counted a few times. V and J are TRBV28 and TRBJ2-2; D may match TRBD1 or TRBD2 (6 bases each). V lost 6 bases and J 4 bases, leaving 15 bases between the germline ends. This CDR3 spans 15 amino acids. CDR1 and CDR2 from the germline V gene are MDHEN and SYDVKM. CDR3 nucleotide sequence: TGTGCCAGCAGACAGGAGGGGGTTGGCACCGGGGAGCTGTTTTTT. Protein product: CASRQEGVGTGELFF.

This clonotype was detected a few times. J is TRBJ1-2 and V is TRBV13; 7 nucleotides agree with TRBD1. V trimming: 2 bases; J trimming: 2 bases; junction bases outside the gene matches: 8. The CDR3 is made up of 16 amino acids. Germline assignment: CDR1 PRHDT and CDR2 FYEKMQ (reference sequence). The CDR3 loop is CASSLKTADRNYGYTF. The CDR3 DNA reads as TGTGCCAGCAGCTTAAAGACAGCGGACAGGAACTATGGCTACACCTTC.

This clonotype appeared many times. One junction end disagrees with the germline gene, perhaps due to a read error. The chain joins TRBV7-2 to TRBJ2-7; D possibly corresponds to TRBD2 (5 bases). Looked up from germline, CDR1 is SGHTA and CDR2 is FQGNSA. This CDR3 comprises 9 residues. The CDR3 bases are TGTGCCAGCGGGGAGACCGCGAACTTC. Translating gives CASGETANF.